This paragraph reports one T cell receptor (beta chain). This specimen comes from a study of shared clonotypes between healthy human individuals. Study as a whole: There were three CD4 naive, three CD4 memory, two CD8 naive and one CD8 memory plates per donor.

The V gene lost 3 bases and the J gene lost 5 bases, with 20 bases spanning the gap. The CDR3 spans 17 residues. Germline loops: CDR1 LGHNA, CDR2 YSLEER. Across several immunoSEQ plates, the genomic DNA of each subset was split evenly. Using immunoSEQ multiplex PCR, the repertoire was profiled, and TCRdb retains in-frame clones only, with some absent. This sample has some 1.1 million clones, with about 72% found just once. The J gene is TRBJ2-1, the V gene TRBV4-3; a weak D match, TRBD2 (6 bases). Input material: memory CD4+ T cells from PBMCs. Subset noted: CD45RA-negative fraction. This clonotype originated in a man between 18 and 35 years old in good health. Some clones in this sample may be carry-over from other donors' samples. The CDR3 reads CASSQTPPGTGDNEQFF. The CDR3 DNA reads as TGCGCCAGCAGCCAGACCCCCCCGGGGACGGGAGACAATGAGCAGTTCTTC.